These 28 T cell receptor beta chains were all obtained from the same sample, sequenced in a study of blood T cell repertoires in COVID-19. TCRdb's table, derived via immunoSEQ multiplex PCR, lists solely in-frame clones and lacks some. The sample consists of some 150,000 clones, approximately 85% of them appearing once. Sequencing used peripheral blood. These receptors were collected from a man aged 55 to 70 with COVID-19, enrolled during active disease.

The chain carries TRBV9 and TRBJ2-3, with D possibly TRBD2 on 6 matching bases. CDR1 and CDR2 (germline): SGDLS, YYNGEE. The CDR3 sequence is 20 residues long. The V end was cut by 2 bases, the J end by 0 bases, with 25 bases between. This CDR3 is CASSVEPAVASAYSTDTQYF. In DNA form, the CDR3 reads TGTGCCAGCAGCGTCGAGCCCGCGGTGGCTAGCGCATATAGCACAGATACGCAGTATTTT. The full variable domain, with the rest looked up from reference TRBV9 and TRBJ2-3, is DSGVTQTPKHLITATGQRVTLRCSPRSGDLSVYWYQQSLDQGLQFLIQYYNGEERAKGNILERFSAQQFPDLHSELNLSSLELGDSALYFCASSVEPAVASAYSTDTQYFGPGTRLTVL.

The V and J genes are TRBV19 and TRBJ1-5; tentative D call: TRBD1 (6 bases). Trimming stripped 6 bases from V and 1 base from J, with 13 bases between. Per the germline V gene, CDR1 is LNHDA and CDR2 is SQIVND (reference sequence). The CDR3 has 15 residues. In nucleotides, the CDR3 is TGTGCCAGTAGGTCCACAGGGATCAGCAATCAGCCCCAGCATTTT. Its protein product is CASRSTGISNQPQHF.

The chain joins TRBV6-5 to TRBJ2-5, with 13 bases matching TRBD2. J was trimmed by 4 bases and V by 7 bases; bases with no gene match: 6. Looked up from germline, CDR1 is MNHEY and CDR2 is SVGAGI. The CDR3 sequence is 15 residues long. The CDR3: CASKRTSGGVETQYF. CDR3 sequence (DNA): TGTGCCAGCAAACGGACTAGCGGGGGTGTAGAGACCCAGTACTTC.

This rearrangement joins TRBV9 to TRBJ2-2; TRBD1 might be the D (5 bases). CDR1 and CDR2 (germline): SGDLS, YYNGEE. V dropped 4 bases and J dropped 0 bases, with 10 bases sitting between them. The CDR3 spans 15 residues. CDR3 nucleotide sequence: TGTGCCAGCAGCACAGGACACGCGAACACCGGGGAGCTGTTTTTT. This translates into CASSTGHANTGELFF.

V is TRBV29-1 and J is TRBJ2-1, with 10 bases aligning to TRBD2. The CDR3 has 17 amino acids. The germline CDR1 and CDR2 sequences are SQVTM and ANQGSEA. With V trimmed by 0 bases and J by 3 bases, 8 bases remained unmatched. CDR3 nucleotide sequence: TGCAGCGTTGAAGATATCCCCCTAGCGGGAGACTACAATGAGCAGTTCTTC. Its protein product is CSVEDIPLAGDYNEQFF.

This rearrangement joins TRBV7-2 to TRBJ1-4; 9 bases agree with TRBD1. Germline CDR1 is SGHTA and CDR2 is FQGNSA. The CDR3 runs to 16 residues. After removal of 5 bases from V and 8 bases from J, the junction contained 12 bases not matched to a gene. The CDR3 reads CASSLGLGTGQEKLFF. The CDR3 DNA follows: TGTGCCAGCAGCCTCGGTTTAGGGACAGGGCAGGAAAAACTGTTTTTT.

The chain employs TRBV7-3 and TRBJ2-5; D perhaps matches TRBD2 (5 bases). This CDR3 comprises 14 residues. Germline loops: CDR1 SGHTA, CDR2 FQGTGA. The germline V and J ends were trimmed by 4 bases and 7 bases, with 16 bases remaining between them. The CDR3 reads CASSSQPSSGTQYF. The CDR3 bases are TGTGCCAGCAGCTCCCAACCTAGCAGTGGGACCCAGTACTTC.

The V gene is TRBV7-8, the J gene TRBJ2-5, with 9 bases that match TRBD2. The CDR3 runs 15 residues. Germline CDR1 is SGHVS and CDR2 is FQNEAQ. V shed 5 bases, J shed 5 bases, and the junction held 9 bases outside the gene matches. Written as DNA, the CDR3 is TGTGCCAGCAGCCTAACTAGCGGGCTGGGGGAGACCCAGTACTTC. Protein: CASSLTSGLGETQYF.

This clone has only one observation. One junction end does not reproduce the germline sequence, and a read error may be involved. Written as DNA, the CDR3 is TGTGCCAGCAGCCAACAAGGGAGGGGGGACTGTATCTTC. It translates to CASSQQGRGDCIF. The V gene is TRBV7-9, the J gene TRBJ2-7; possibly TRBD2 for D (7 bases). Germline V gene sequence: CDR1 SEHNR, CDR2 FQNEAQ (reference sequence). This CDR3 is built from 13 residues.

The J gene is TRBJ1-5, the V gene TRBV4-2; TRBD1 is a possible D gene (5 bases). The CDR3 totals 17 residues. Trimming removed 2 bases at V and 2 bases at J, with 16 bases between. Looked up from germline, CDR1 is LGHNA and CDR2 is YNFKEQ. The CDR3 coding sequence is TGTGCCAGCAGCCAAACTAAAGGGTTCAGGGGCAATCAGCCCCAGCATTTT. This translates into CASSQTKGFRGNQPQHF.

The chain joins TRBV7-9 to TRBJ2-7; D uncertain. Germline loops: CDR1 SEHNR, CDR2 FQNEAQ (reference sequence). V gave up 1 base and J gave up 0 bases, with 10 bases separating them. This CDR3 region has 15 residues. As DNA, the CDR3 is TGTGCCAGCAGCTTAGTATCGGGTAGCTCCTACGAGCAGTACTTC. Translating it yields CASSLVSGSSYEQYF.

V and J are TRBV30 and TRBJ2-2; unclear D gene. The CDR3 consists of 13 residues. V dropped 2 bases and J dropped 5 bases, with 9 bases sitting between them. From germline, CDR1 is GTSNPN and CDR2 SVGIG (reference sequence). The CDR3, as DNA: TGTGCCTGGAGTCTGCGCGAAACCGGGGAGCTGTTTTTT. It yields the protein CAWSLRETGELFF.

The chain links TRBV10-3 to TRBJ1-5; no clear D gene. The CDR3 is made up of 16 amino acids. The V gene's germline CDR1 is ENHRY and CDR2 SYGVKD. V lost 2 bases and J 2 bases, leaving 13 bases between the germline ends. CDR3 amino acids: CAISEAPSGGNQPQHF. The CDR3 region has the DNA TGTGCCATCAGTGAGGCCCCTTCGGGTGGCAATCAGCCCCAGCATTTT.

This chain uses TRBV5-6 with TRBJ1-5, with 7 bases aligning to TRBD1. The CDR3 is 13 amino acids. CDR1 is SGHDT and CDR2 is YYEEEE in the germline V gene. With V trimmed by 4 bases and J by 5 bases, 3 bases remained unmatched. The CDR3 nucleotides are TGTGCCAGCAGCAGGGGGACAGATCAGCCCCAGCATTTT. This codes for CASSRGTDQPQHF.

The rearrangement uses TRBV6-5 and TRBJ2-7; a weak D match, TRBD2 (7 bases). Deletions cut 4 bases from V and 2 bases from J, with 15 bases between. CDR1 and CDR2 (germline): MNHEY, SVGAGI. The CDR3 runs 15 residues. The CDR3 nucleotides read TGTGCCAGCAGTTCCCTGGGGGGGGCAACCTACGAGCAGTACTTC. Protein product: CASSSLGGATYEQYF.

This sequence joins TRBV4-2 and TRBJ1-5, with 7 bases aligning to TRBD1. Trimming removed 3 bases from V and 2 bases from J; junction bases left unmatched: 16. Germline V gene data show CDR1 as LGHNA and CDR2 as YNFKEQ. The CDR3 spans 19 residues. The CDR3 is CASSQPTGAAGIGNQPQHF. CDR3 bases: TGTGCCAGCAGCCAGCCAACAGGGGCGGCTGGAATAGGCAATCAGCCCCAGCATTTT.

The chain is built from TRBV10-2 and TRBJ1-5, with 9 bases fitting TRBD1. J gave up 6 bases and V 9 bases, and 15 bases lay outside the gene matches. Germline V gene data show CDR1 as WSHSY and CDR2 as SAAADI. This CDR3 is 16 amino acids long. Here the CDR3 reads CASATTGGELSQPQHF. In DNA form, the CDR3 reads TGCGCCAGTGCAACCACAGGGGGCGAGCTCAGTCAGCCCCAGCATTTT.

This clone has only a few counts. V usage is TRBV14 and J usage is TRBJ1-2; TRBD1 is a possible D gene (5 bases). Trimming pared 1 base from V and 8 bases from J, leaving 14 bases between. This CDR3 has 14 amino acids. The germline V gene has CDR1 SGHDN and CDR2 FVKESK. Written as DNA, the CDR3 is TGTGCCAGCAGCCAAGTTAAGGGGATGGGCGGCTACACCTTC. It yields the protein CASSQVKGMGGYTF.

The chain joins TRBV9 to TRBJ1-4, with 7 bases fitting TRBD1. This CDR3 spans 16 amino acids. V shed 3 bases and J 2 bases; nucleotides not matched to a gene: 7. Germline V gene lookup returns CDR1 SGDLS and CDR2 YYNGEE. The chain's CDR3 is CASSAQQGSTNEKLFF. As DNA, the CDR3 is TGTGCCAGCAGCGCCCAACAGGGGTCGACTAATGAAAAACTGTTTTTT.

The rearrangement uses TRBV5-1 and TRBJ2-1; D may be TRBD2 (6 bases). This CDR3 has 16 amino acids. Germline V CDR1 and CDR2: SGHRS, YFSETQ. Trimming removed 4 bases at V and 6 bases at J, with 20 bases between. CDR3 nucleotide sequence: TGCGCCAGCAGCATAGCGGCCCAAAGACTCTTCAATGAGCAGTTCTTC. Translation gives CASSIAAQRLFNEQFF.

The chain combines TRBV7-3 with TRBJ2-5; a weak D match, TRBD2 (5 bases). The CDR3 has 15 amino acids. V was clipped by 5 bases and J by 2 bases, with 15 bases between them. Germline V CDR1 and CDR2: SGHTA, FQGTGA. The CDR3 nucleotides are TGTGCCAGCAGCCAAAACGGGGTCCCACAAGAGACCCAGTACTTC. This translates into CASSQNGVPQETQYF. Full variable domain (remainder filled in from reference TRBV7-3 and TRBJ2-5): GAGVSQTPSNKVTEKGKYVELRCDPISGHTALYWYRQSLGQGPEFLIYFQGTGAADDSGLPNDRFFAVRPEGSVSTLKIQRTERGDSAVYLCASSQNGVPQETQYFGPGTRLLVL.

The chain uses TRBV15 and TRBJ1-6; TRBD1 is a possible D gene (6 bases). This CDR3 spans 15 amino acids. V was cut by 5 bases and J by 9 bases, with 17 bases left in between. Germline-derived CDR1 and CDR2 are LNHNV and YYDKDF (reference sequence). As DNA, the CDR3 is TGTGCCACCAGCGACCGGGTTCCAGGGGTTTCACCCCTCCACTTT. Encoded protein: CATSDRVPGVSPLHF.

CDR3 bases: TGTGCCAGCAGTTATAGATCTGTTAATGAAAAACTGTTTTTT. Translated: CASSYRSVNEKLFF. The chain uses TRBV28 and TRBJ1-4; D not resolved. The V end was cut by 4 bases, the J end by 4 bases, with 10 bases between. Germline V CDR1 and CDR2: MDHEN, SYDVKM. This CDR3 has 14 amino acids. The whole variable domain, filled in from reference TRBV28 and TRBJ1-4, reads DVKVTQSSRYLVKRTGEKVFLECVQDMDHENMFWYRQDPGLGLRLIYFSYDVKMKEKGDIPEGYSVSREKKERFSLILESASTNQTSMYLCASSYRSVNEKLFFGSGTQLSVL.

V and J are TRBV3-1 (or the pseudogene TRBV3-2) and TRBJ2-5; 9 bases are a match to TRBD2. The CDR3 covers 15 residues. Per germline, CDR1 LGHDT and CDR2 YNNKEL (reference sequence). The J segment lost 2 bases and the V segment lost 3 bases, leaving 4 bases of the junction unmatched. As DNA, the CDR3 is TGTGCCAGCAGCCAGTTGGGACTAGCTCAAGAGACCCAGTACTTC. Translating it yields CASSQLGLAQETQYF.

V is TRBV29-1 and J is TRBJ2-7, with 9 bases that match TRBD1. CDR3 length: 12 amino acids. J lost 10 bases, V lost 8 bases, and 12 bases had no gene match. CDR1 is SQVTM and CDR2 is ANQGSEA in the germline V gene. The CDR3: CSSLQPGQGQYF. In DNA, the CDR3 is TGCAGCTCCCTCCAACCGGGACAGGGCCAGTACTTC.

This clone was observed a few times. The gene calls are TRBV27 and TRBJ1-2, with 8 bases that match TRBD1. The CDR3 is 14 amino acids. V shed 6 bases, J shed 5 bases, and the junction held 8 bases outside the gene matches. Germline assignment: CDR1 MNHEY and CDR2 SMNVEV (reference sequence). CDR3 in DNA: TGTGCCAGCAGCCGGGGACAGGTCCCTTATGGCTACACCTTC. This gives the protein CASSRGQVPYGYTF.

The chain is built from TRBV24-1 and TRBJ1-5; tentative D call: TRBD1 (5 bases). Trimming cost V 5 bases and J 0 bases, with 13 bases left between them. The germline V gene has CDR1 KGHDR and CDR2 SFDVKD. The CDR3 has 16 amino acids. The CDR3 DNA sequence: TGTGCCACCAGTGCTTCAGGGCGAAATAGCAATCAGCCCCAGCATTTT. It specifies CATSASGRNSNQPQHF.

The V and J genes are TRBV24-1 and TRBJ2-1, with 8 bases that match TRBD2. The length of the CDR3 is 16 residues. CDR1 and CDR2 (germline): KGHDR, SFDVKD. V gave up 6 bases and J gave up 2 bases; unmatched junction bases: 8. CDR3 bases: TGTGCCACCAGTCGGGCGGGAGGAAGTACCTACAATGAGCAGTTCTTC. This gives the protein CATSRAGGSTYNEQFF.